The 12 T cell receptor beta chains below come from one sample, sequenced in a study of CXCR3-negative and CXCR3-positive naive CD8 T cells. 5' RACE with UMI labels generated the TRB cDNA libraries. No DNA is given; TCRdb re-called the 5' RACE reads and lists each CDR3 protein once. The listing records roughly 26,000 distinct CDR3 sequences. The sample consisted of naive CXCR3- CD8+ T cells from blood. Sample subset: CD45RO-CCR7+CD27+CD95- naive CD8+ T cells lacking CXCR3 (TNR3-). Source of these receptors: a human donor in good health. Some clones in this sample may be carry-over from other donors' samples.

CDR3 amino acids: CASSQGGQSGETQYF. This chain joins TRBV4-3 and TRBJ2-5; TCRdb designates TRBD1, a call that cannot be tested without DNA. The germline CDR1 and CDR2 sequences are LGHNA and YSLEER. The CDR3 covers 15 residues.

The chain links TRBV27 to TRBJ1-1. Germline CDR1 is MNHEY and CDR2 is SMNVEV (reference sequence). The CDR3 spans 13 residues. The CDR3 loop reads CASSLEENTEAFF.

This clonotype is identified as medium-sized (0.01 to 0.1%) from frequency. The chain joins TRBV29-1 to TRBJ1-1; the TRBD1 assignment by TCRdb is unverifiable without DNA. Per the germline V gene, CDR1 is SQVTM and CDR2 is ANQGSEA. CDR3 length equals 11 residues. CDR3 in amino acids: CSPEGLTEAFF.

The chain carries TRBV7-6 and TRBJ2-5; the TCRdb call, TRBD1, lacks DNA for checking. This CDR3 is built from 14 residues. In germline, CDR1 is SGHVS, CDR2 FNYEAQ. CDR3 protein: CASSRDRVQETQYF. The full variable domain, its missing parts supplied by reference TRBV7-6 and TRBJ2-5, is GAGVSQSPRYKVTKRGQDVALRCDPISGHVSLYWYRQALGQGPEFLTYFNYEAQQDKSGLPNDRFSAERPEGSISTLTIQRTEQRDSAMYRCASSRDRVQETQYFGPGTRLLVL.

V gene TRBV28 combines with J gene TRBJ2-2. The CDR3 consists of 13 residues. From germline, CDR1 is MDHEN and CDR2 SYDVKM. This CDR3 reads CASSLAMTGELFF.

The rearrangement links TRBV20-1 to TRBJ2-2; absent DNA, TCRdb's TRBD1 call cannot be checked. CDR1 is DFQATT and CDR2 is SNEGSKA in the germline V gene (reference sequence). The CDR3 consists of 13 residues. CDR3 sequence: CSAVDSNTGELFF.

This chain joins TRBV29-1 and TRBJ2-7; the TRBD1 assignment by TCRdb is unverifiable without DNA. CDR3 length: 12 amino acids. Germline loops: CDR1 SQVTM, CDR2 ANQGSEA. This CDR3 reads CSVVQGSYEQYF.

By frequency, this clonotype is medium-sized. This rearrangement joins TRBV6-2 or TRBV6-3 to TRBJ1-1. The CDR3 covers 13 residues. From germline, CDR1 is MNHEY and CDR2 SVGEGT. Here the CDR3 reads CASSAAENTEAFF.

The chain links TRBV28 to TRBJ2-5; the D call of TRBD1 rests on TCRdb alone, since no DNA is present to check it. Germline V gene lookup returns CDR1 MDHEN and CDR2 SYDVKM. This CDR3 has 16 amino acids. CDR3 protein: CASSPLWTGGQETQYF.

The rearrangement uses TRBV3-1 and TRBJ2-7. The germline gives CDR1 LGHDT, CDR2 YNNKEL (reference sequence). The CDR3 sequence is 12 residues long. The CDR3 here is CASSPRYNEQYF.

The chain recombines TRBV9 with TRBJ1-1. This CDR3 has 15 residues. Germline V gene sequence: CDR1 SGDLS, CDR2 YYNGEE. CDR3 loop: CASSVGGGENNEAFF.

The chain carries TRBV6-5 and TRBJ2-7; TCRdb picks TRBD1, but there is no DNA to check that call. The germline gives CDR1 MNHEY, CDR2 SVGAGI. The CDR3 length is 15 residues. The CDR3 loop reads CASSSIGTGYSEQYF.